The 23 T cell receptor beta chains presented below share a single source sample, sequenced in a study of shared clonotypes between healthy human individuals. Some clones are missing from TCRdb's copy, which holds only in-frame ones; the method was immunoSEQ multiplex PCR. This table has a few million clones, roughly 92% appearing once. Sequenced material: naive CD4+ T cells from PBMCs. Subset meaning: CD45RA+ positively selected. The origin of the receptors is a man aged 18 to 30 in good health. Some clones in this sample may be carry-over from other donors' samples.

V and J are TRBV6-6 and TRBJ2-3; 7 positions match TRBD2. V shed 4 bases, J shed 4 bases, and the junction held 8 bases outside the gene matches. Germline loops: CDR1 MNHNY, CDR2 SVGAGI (reference sequence). The CDR3 loop spans 15 amino acids. CDR3: CASSSSTSSPDTQYF. CDR3 nucleotides: TGTGCCAGCAGTTCGTCGACTAGCAGTCCAGATACGCAGTATTTT.

The rearrangement links TRBV28 to TRBJ2-1, with 9 nucleotides matching TRBD1. CDR1 is MDHEN, CDR2 SYDVKM, per germline. CDR3 size: 14 residues. V gave up 4 bases and J gave up 7 bases; unmatched junction bases: 5. The CDR3 reads CASSWGQGYNEQFF. As DNA, the CDR3 is TGTGCCAGCAGTTGGGGACAGGGTTATAATGAGCAGTTCTTC.

CDR3 DNA: TGTGCCAGTAGTATAATTGGTACAGGGTATTTCGGGGAGCTGTTTTTT. It is translated as CASSIIGTGYFGELFF. The rearrangement uses TRBV19 and TRBJ2-2; D is perhaps TRBD1 (6 bases). This CDR3 region has 16 residues. CDR1 and CDR2 (germline): LNHDA, SQIVND (reference sequence). The V end was cut by 2 bases, the J end by 7 bases, with 17 bases between.

This chain joins TRBV7-9 and TRBJ1-1; TRBD1 might be the D (6 bases). The germline V gene has CDR1 SEHNR and CDR2 FQNEAQ (reference sequence). This CDR3 region has 15 residues. V lost 1 base and J lost 2, with 11 bases in between. The CDR3 coding sequence is TGTGCCAGCAGCTTAGACAAGGGGGGAAACACTGAAGCTTTCTTT. Translated, it gives CASSLDKGGNTEAFF.

The CDR3 is CAISGTGSPAYEQYF. The CDR3 nucleotides are TGTGCCATCAGTGGCACAGGGAGCCCTGCCTACGAGCAGTACTTC. This chain links TRBV10-3 with TRBJ2-7; the D gene is possibly TRBD1 (6 bases). Germline V CDR1 and CDR2: ENHRY, SYGVKD. The CDR3 consists of 15 residues. Trimming took 4 bases from V and 2 from J, leaving 15 bases between them.

The J gene is TRBJ2-1, the V gene TRBV6-6; the D gene is possibly TRBD1 (5 bases). The ends were cut back, 5 bases at V and 3 bases at J, with 11 bases in the middle. This CDR3 is built from 14 residues. Per germline, CDR1 MNHNY and CDR2 SVGAGI (reference sequence). CDR3: CASSKGANYNEQFF. Written as DNA, the CDR3 is TGTGCCAGCAGTAAAGGGGCGAACTACAATGAGCAGTTCTTC.

The gene calls are TRBV27 and TRBJ2-7; D ambiguous. Germline V lookup: CDR1 MNHEY, CDR2 SMNVEV (reference sequence). V lost 4 bases, J lost 5 bases, and 15 bases lay in between. The CDR3 has 14 amino acids. The CDR3 reads CASSWYSRGHEQYF. The DNA for the CDR3 is TGTGCCAGCAGTTGGTACTCCCGTGGGCACGAGCAGTACTTC.

A remark on this clone: The same CDR3 can be traced to other DNA sequences in this sample. V usage is TRBV28 and J usage is TRBJ1-3; 7 positions match TRBD1. V was pared by 6 bases and J by 1 base, with 3 bases of the junction left unmatched. The CDR3 extends over 14 amino acids. The V gene's germline CDR1 is MDHEN and CDR2 SYDVKM. The DNA for the CDR3 is TGTGCCAGCAGAAACAGGGGTTCTGGAAACACCATATATTTT. Translated, it gives CASRNRGSGNTIYF.

The chain recombines TRBV5-4 with TRBJ2-3; 10 positions match TRBD2. Germline V gene lookup returns CDR1 SGHNT and CDR2 YYREEE (reference sequence). This CDR3 comprises 13 residues. With 6 bases clipped from V and 4 bases from J, the junction kept 2 bases outside the gene matches. In nucleotides, the CDR3 is TGTGCCAGCAAGCGGGAGGGAGCAGATACGCAGTATTTT. It specifies CASKREGADTQYF.

CDR3 nucleotides: TGTGCCACCAGCAGAGGCGGACAGGGGAATGACGTCCTGACTTTC. Its protein is CATSRGGQGNDVLTF. V and J are TRBV15 and TRBJ2-6; 9 bases fit TRBD1. V lost 1 base, J lost 11 bases, and 6 bases stayed unmatched. Germline assignment: CDR1 LNHNV and CDR2 YYDKDF (reference sequence). This CDR3 spans 15 amino acids.

The chain has TRBV7-9 and TRBJ2-3; TRBD1 matches 10 bases. V lost 6 bases to trimming and J lost 1 base; unmatched junction nucleotides: 13. Germline assignment: CDR1 SEHNR and CDR2 FQNEAQ (reference sequence). This CDR3 region has 18 residues. DNA for the CDR3: TGTGCCAGCAGAAAAAACGGCCGGGACAGGGGACGCACAGATACGCAGTATTTT. Translated, it gives CASRKNGRDRGRTDTQYF.

Here the CDR3 reads CASSSTPTGPQYF. In DNA, the CDR3 is TGTGCCAGCAGTTCCACGCCAACAGGGCCGCAGTACTTC. The chain joins TRBV27 to TRBJ2-7, with D possibly TRBD1 on 6 matching bases. CDR3 length: 13 residues. V gave up 4 bases and J gave up 9 bases, with 16 bases separating them. CDR1 and CDR2 from the germline V gene are MNHEY and SMNVEV (reference sequence).

The V and J genes are TRBV28 and TRBJ2-3, with D maybe TRBD2 (6 bases). Germline V lookup: CDR1 MDHEN, CDR2 SYDVKM. CDR3 length equals 12 residues. V gave up 11 bases and J gave up 0 bases, with 9 bases separating them. CDR3 DNA sequence: TGTGCCGCGGGACTTAGCACAGATACGCAGTATTTT. Protein product: CAAGLSTDTQYF.

This clone has just one count. DNA of the CDR3: TGCGCCAGCAGCCAGGGTCAGCGTGCCCCCCAAGAGACCCAGTACTTC. It yields the protein CASSQGQRAPQETQYF. This sequence joins TRBV4-1 and TRBJ2-5; no definite D call. The V and J ends lost 3 bases and 1 base respectively, with 15 bases between them. Germline CDR1 MGHRA, CDR2 YSYEKL. The CDR3 spans 16 residues.

The genes are TRBV5-4 and TRBJ2-7; 9 nucleotides match TRBD1. The CDR3 extends over 15 amino acids. Germline V gene lookup returns CDR1 SGHNT and CDR2 YYREEE (reference sequence). The ends lost 4 bases at V and 2 bases at J; junction bases unmatched: 7. CDR3 amino acids: CASSPSGDRAYEQYF. The CDR3 coding sequence is TGTGCCAGCAGCCCTAGTGGGGACAGGGCCTACGAGCAGTACTTC.

V usage is TRBV23-1 and J usage is TRBJ1-4; D may be TRBD1 (5 bases). TRBV23-1 is recorded as an ORF, its role being uncertain. The length of the CDR3 is 15 residues. V lost 2 bases to trimming and J lost 8 bases, with 15 bases between them. As DNA, the CDR3 is TGCGCCAGCAGTCAAATACCAGGGTGTGAAGAAAAACTGTTTTTT. Protein: CASSQIPGCEEKLFF.

To note about this clone: Other DNA sequences in this sample translate to the same CDR3. The chain joins TRBV28 to TRBJ2-3, with D possibly being TRBD2 (5 bases). CDR3 length equals 14 residues. Germline V lookup: CDR1 MDHEN, CDR2 SYDVKM. V was trimmed by 5 bases and J by 1 base, leaving 10 bases between them. As DNA, the CDR3 is TGTGCCAGCAGTCCACTAGGTGGCACAGATACGCAGTATTTT. Its translation is CASSPLGGTDTQYF. Variable domain in full (rest from reference TRBV28 and TRBJ2-3): DVKVTQSSRYLVKRTGEKVFLECVQDMDHENMFWYRQDPGLGLRLIYFSYDVKMKEKGDIPEGYSVSREKKERFSLILESASTNQTSMYLCASSPLGGTDTQYFGPGTRLTVL.

This chain uses TRBV6-5 with TRBJ1-2; 8 bases align to TRBD1. Per the germline V gene, CDR1 is MNHEY and CDR2 is SVGAGI. The trim removed 1 base at V and 4 bases at J, leaving 5 bases unmatched. The CDR3 sequence is 15 residues long. The CDR3 nucleotides read TGTGCCAGCAGTTACTTGACAGGGGCGGGCTATGGCTACACCTTC. Residues: CASSYLTGAGYGYTF.

In DNA form, the CDR3 reads TGCGCCAGCAGTGATAGATTTCGGCGGGAGAGAAACAATGAGCAGTTCTTC. Protein product: CASSDRFRRERNNEQFF. The genes are TRBV10-1 and TRBJ2-1; 7 positions match TRBD2. Germline lookup yields CDR1 WNHNN and CDR2 SYGVQD (reference sequence). V was pared by 3 bases and J by 5 bases, with 13 bases of the junction left unmatched. CDR3 length: 17 residues.

As to this clone: Distinct nucleotide sequences in the sample also encode this CDR3. The chain has TRBV5-1 and TRBJ2-1, with D possibly matching TRBD2 (6 bases). CDR1 is SGHRS and CDR2 is YFSETQ in the germline V gene. V lost 0 bases, J lost 0 bases, and 13 bases lay in between. The CDR3 is 17 amino acids. The CDR3 DNA reads as TGCGCCAGCAGCTTGGTGATTAGCGGCAGCTCCTACAATGAGCAGTTCTTC. Translation gives CASSLVISGSSYNEQFF. The full variable domain, its missing parts supplied by reference TRBV5-1 and TRBJ2-1, is KAGVTQTPRYLIKTRGQQVTLSCSPISGHRSVSWYQQTPGQGLQFLFEYFSETQRNKGNFPGRFSGRQFSNSRSEMNVSTLELGDSALYLCASSLVISGSSYNEQFFGPGTRLTVL.

The J gene is TRBJ2-1, the V gene TRBV27; a possible D gene is TRBD1 (6 bases). The CDR3 contains 19 residues. Germline loops: CDR1 MNHEY, CDR2 SMNVEV (reference sequence). The V and J ends lost 2 bases and 7 bases respectively, with 27 bases between them. The CDR3 nucleotides are TGTGCCAGCAGTTTACACCCGGTTGAGGGATTCCCAGACAGGAATGAGCAGTTCTTC. This codes for CASSLHPVEGFPDRNEQFF.

V and J are TRBV7-2 and TRBJ2-7, with a tentative D call TRBD1 (5 bases). This CDR3 contains 14 residues. With 1 base removed from V and 6 bases from J, the gap between germline ends came to 13 bases. CDR1 and CDR2 from the germline V gene are SGHTA and FQGNSA. CDR3 bases: TGTGCCAGCAGCTTAGATAGGACACTGGGCGAGCAGTACTTC. It codes for CASSLDRTLGEQYF. Full variable domain (rest looked up from reference TRBV7-2 and TRBJ2-7): GAGVSQSPSNKVTEKGKDVELRCDPISGHTALYWYRQSLGQGLEFLIYFQGNSAPDKSGLPSDRFSAERTGGSVSTLTIQRTQQEDSAVYLCASSLDRTLGEQYFGPGTRLTVT.

To note about this clone: Other DNA sequences within the sample encode an identical CDR3. The V and J genes are TRBV6-5 and TRBJ1-2; TRBD1 matches 7 bases. This CDR3 comprises 13 residues. Germline CDR1 reads MNHEY; CDR2 reads SVGAGI. The V segment lost 4 bases and the J segment 2 bases; nucleotides outside the gene matches: 1. The CDR3 DNA reads as TGTGCCAGCAGTTCGACAGGGAACTATGGCTACACCTTC. This codes for CASSSTGNYGYTF.